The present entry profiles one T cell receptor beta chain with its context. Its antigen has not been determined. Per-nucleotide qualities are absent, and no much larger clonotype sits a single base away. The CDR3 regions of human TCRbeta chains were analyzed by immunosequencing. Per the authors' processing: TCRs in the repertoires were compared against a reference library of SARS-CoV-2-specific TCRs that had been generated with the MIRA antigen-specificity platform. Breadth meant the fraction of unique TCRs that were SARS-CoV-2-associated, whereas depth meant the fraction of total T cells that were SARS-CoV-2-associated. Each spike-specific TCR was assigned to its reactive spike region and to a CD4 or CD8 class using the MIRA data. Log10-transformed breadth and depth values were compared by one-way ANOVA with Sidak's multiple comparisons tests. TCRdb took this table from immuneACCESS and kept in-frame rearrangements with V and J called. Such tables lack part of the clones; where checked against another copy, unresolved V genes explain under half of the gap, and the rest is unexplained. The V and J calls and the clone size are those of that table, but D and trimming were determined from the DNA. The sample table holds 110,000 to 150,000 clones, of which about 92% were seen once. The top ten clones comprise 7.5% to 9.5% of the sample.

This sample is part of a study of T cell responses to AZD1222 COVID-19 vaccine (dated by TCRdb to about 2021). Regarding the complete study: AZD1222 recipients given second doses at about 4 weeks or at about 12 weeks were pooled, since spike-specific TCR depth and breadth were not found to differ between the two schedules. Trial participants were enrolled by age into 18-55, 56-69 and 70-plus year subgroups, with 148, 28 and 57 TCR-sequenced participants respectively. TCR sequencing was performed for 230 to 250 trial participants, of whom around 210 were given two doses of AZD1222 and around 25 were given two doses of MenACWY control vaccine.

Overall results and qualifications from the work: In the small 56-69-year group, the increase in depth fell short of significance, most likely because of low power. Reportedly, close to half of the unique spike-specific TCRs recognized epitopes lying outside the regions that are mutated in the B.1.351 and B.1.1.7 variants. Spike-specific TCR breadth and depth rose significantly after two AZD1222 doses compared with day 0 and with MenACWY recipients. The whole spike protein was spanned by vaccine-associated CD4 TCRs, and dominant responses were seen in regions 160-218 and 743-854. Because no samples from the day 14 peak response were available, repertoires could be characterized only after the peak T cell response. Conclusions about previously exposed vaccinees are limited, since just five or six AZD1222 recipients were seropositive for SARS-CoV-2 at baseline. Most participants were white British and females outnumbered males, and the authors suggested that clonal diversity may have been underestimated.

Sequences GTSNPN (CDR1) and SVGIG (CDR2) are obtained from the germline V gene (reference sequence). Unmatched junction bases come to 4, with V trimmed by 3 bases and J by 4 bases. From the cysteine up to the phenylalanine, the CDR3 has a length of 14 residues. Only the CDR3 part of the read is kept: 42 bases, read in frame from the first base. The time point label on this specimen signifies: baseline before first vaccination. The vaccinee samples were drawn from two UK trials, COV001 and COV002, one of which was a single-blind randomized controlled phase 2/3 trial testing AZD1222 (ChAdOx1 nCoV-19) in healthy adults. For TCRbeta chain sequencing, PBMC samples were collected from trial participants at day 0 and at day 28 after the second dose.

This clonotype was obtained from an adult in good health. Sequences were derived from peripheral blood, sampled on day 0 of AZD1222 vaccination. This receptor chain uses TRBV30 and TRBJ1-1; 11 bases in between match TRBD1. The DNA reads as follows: TGTGCCTGGAGGCGGGACAGGGGGGCCACTGAAGCTTTCTTT. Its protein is CAWRRDRGATEAFF.